This T cell receptor (beta chain) was retrieved from a study of CD8 T cells in ankylosing spondylitis. This clonotype has only a few counts. Its antigen is not known. Libraries of TCR beta came from quantitative 5'-RACE with molecular barcodes. MiXCR was run by TCRdb on the 5' RACE reads, yielding one entry per CDR3 protein. The sample holds around 890,000 distinct CDR3 sequences, about 12% seen once. V shed 2 bases and J 1 base; nucleotides not matched to a gene: 5. The CDR3 loop spans 15 amino acids. CDR1 and CDR2 (germline): MNHEY, SVGAGI. Overall study findings and caveats: Relatively scarce in peripheral blood, disease-linked clones were CD8+. Before this, some motif variants had been reported in reactive arthritis synovial fluid and blood. Clones linked to disease were reported to show significant enrichment in matched ankylosing spondylitis synovial fluid. Characteristic, it appeared, of ankylosing spondylitis blood was a TCR beta motif of seven or eight highly homologous variants.

This receptor was obtained from a male donor with ankylosing spondylitis. The V call is TRBV6-5, the J call TRBJ2-7; 7 bases line up with TRBD2. Sequences were obtained from blood, either unsorted or a sorted T cell fraction (not recorded which). The CDR3 coding sequence is TGTGCCAGCAGTTACAGGCTAGCGGTGTCCTACGAGCAGTACTTC. It specifies CASSYRLAVSYEQYF.